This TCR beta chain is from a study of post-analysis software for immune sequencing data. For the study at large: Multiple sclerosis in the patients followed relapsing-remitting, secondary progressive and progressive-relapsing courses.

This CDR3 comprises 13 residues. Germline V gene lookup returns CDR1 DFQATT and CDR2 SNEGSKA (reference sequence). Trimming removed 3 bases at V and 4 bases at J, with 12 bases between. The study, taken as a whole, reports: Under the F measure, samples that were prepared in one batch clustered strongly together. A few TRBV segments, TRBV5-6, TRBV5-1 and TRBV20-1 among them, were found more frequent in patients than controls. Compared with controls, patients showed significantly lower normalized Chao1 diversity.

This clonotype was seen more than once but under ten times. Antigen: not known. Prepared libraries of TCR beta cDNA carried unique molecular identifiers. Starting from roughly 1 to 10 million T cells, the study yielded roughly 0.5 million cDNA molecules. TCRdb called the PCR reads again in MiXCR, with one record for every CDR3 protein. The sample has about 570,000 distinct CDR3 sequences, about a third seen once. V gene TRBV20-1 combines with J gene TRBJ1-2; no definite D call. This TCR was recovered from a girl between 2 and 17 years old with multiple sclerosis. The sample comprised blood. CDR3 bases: TGCAGTGCTAGTATTTCGGGGTTCTATGGCTACACCTTC. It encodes CSASISGFYGYTF.